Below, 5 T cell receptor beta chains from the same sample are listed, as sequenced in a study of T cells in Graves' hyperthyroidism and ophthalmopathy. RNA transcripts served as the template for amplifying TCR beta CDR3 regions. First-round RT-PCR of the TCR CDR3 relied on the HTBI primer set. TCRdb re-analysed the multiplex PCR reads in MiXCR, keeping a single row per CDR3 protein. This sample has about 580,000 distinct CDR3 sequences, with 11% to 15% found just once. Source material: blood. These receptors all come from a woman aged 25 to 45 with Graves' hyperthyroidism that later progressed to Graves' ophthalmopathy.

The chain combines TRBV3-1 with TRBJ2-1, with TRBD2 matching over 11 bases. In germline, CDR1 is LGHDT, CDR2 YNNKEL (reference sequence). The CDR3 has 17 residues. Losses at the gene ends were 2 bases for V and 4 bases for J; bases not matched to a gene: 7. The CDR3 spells CASSQIAGGPNYNEQFF. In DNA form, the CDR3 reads TGTGCCAGCAGCCAAATAGCGGGAGGGCCTAATTACAATGAGCAGTTCTTC.

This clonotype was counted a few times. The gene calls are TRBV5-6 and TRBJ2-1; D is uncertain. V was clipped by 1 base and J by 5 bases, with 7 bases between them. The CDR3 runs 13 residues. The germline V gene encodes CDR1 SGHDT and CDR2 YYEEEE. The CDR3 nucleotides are TGTGCCAGCAGCTTGTCTGGACACAATGAGCAGTTCTTC. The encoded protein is CASSLSGHNEQFF.

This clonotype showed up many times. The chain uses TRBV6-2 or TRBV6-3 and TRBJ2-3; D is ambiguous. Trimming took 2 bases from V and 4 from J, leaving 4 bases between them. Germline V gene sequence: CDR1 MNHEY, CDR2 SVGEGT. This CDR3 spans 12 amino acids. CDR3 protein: CASSYVSDTQYF. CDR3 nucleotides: TGTGCCAGCAGTTACGTTTCAGATACGCAGTATTTT.

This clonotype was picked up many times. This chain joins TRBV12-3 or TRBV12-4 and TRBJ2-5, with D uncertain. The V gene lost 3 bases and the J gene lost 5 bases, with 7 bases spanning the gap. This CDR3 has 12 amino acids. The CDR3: CASSFLEETQYF. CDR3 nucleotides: TGTGCCAGCAGTTTTTTGGAGGAGACCCAGTACTTC.

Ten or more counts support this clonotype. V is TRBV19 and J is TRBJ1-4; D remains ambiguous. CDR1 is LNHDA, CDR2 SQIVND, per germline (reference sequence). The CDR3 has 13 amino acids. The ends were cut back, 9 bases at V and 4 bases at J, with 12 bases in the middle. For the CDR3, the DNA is TGTGCCAGCCGAGTCGACTTTAATGAAAAACTGTTTTTT. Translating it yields CASRVDFNEKLFF.